The present T cell receptor (beta chain) was sequenced within a study of lymphopenia after photon versus proton radiotherapy. Study conclusions and caveats: Photon-treated patients lost naive T cells and TCR diversity; proton-treated stayed stable. Post-nadir TCR diversity decline inversely tracked overall survival among those who died. Oligoclonal CD8+ Temra expansion after nadir drove photon patients' diversity drop. Better survival with proton therapy was suggested as possible, not demonstrated.

As regards this clone: As yet, its antigen is unknown.

The method was immunoSEQ multiplex PCR; TCRdb's version includes in-frame clones alone and lacks a portion of them. Of 25,000 to 30,000 clones in the sample, 80% to 90% were seen once. With 4 bases clipped from V and 5 bases from J, the junction kept 4 bases outside the gene matches. This CDR3 region has 14 residues. The germline V gene has CDR1 KGHSH and CDR2 LQKENI. This sequence was found in a woman aged 55 to 70 with cholangiocarcinoma. Some clones in this sample may be carry-over from other donors' samples. This specimen was peripheral blood, taken from a patient treated with proton-based radiotherapy. The V gene is TRBV18, the J gene TRBJ2-1; 8 bases align to TRBD1. CDR3 coding DNA: TGTGCCAGCTCACAGGTGGGACAGGACAATGAGCAGTTCTTC. Amino acid sequence: CASSQVGQDNEQFF.